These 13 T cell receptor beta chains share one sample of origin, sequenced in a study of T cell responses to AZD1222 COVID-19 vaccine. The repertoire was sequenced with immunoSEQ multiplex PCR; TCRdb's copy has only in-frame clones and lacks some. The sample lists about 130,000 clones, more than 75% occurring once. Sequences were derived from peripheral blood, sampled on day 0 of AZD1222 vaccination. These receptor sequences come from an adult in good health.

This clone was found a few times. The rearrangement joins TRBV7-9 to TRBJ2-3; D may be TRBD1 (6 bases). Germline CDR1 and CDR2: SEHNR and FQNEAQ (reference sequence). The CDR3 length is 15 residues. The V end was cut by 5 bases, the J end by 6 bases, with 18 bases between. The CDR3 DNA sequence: TGTGCCAGCAGCACCCCCCGACAGGCCGCTGATACGCAGTATTTT. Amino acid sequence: CASSTPRQAADTQYF. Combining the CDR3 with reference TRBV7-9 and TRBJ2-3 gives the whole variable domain DTGVSQNPRHKITKRGQNVTFRCDPISEHNRLYWYRQTLGQGPEFLTYFQNEAQLEKSRLLSDRFSAERPKGSFSTLEIQRTEQGDSAMYLCASSTPRQAADTQYFGPGTRLTVL.

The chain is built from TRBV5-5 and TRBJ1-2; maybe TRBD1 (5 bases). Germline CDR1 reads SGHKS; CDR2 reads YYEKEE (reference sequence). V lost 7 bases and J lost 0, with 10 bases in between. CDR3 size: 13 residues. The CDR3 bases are TGTGCCAGCGAACGGGACCCTAACTATGGCTACACCTTC. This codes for CASERDPNYGYTF.

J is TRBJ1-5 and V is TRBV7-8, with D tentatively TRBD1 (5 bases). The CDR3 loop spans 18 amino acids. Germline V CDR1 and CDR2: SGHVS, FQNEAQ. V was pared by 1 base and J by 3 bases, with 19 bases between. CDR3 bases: TGTGCCAGCAGCTTAGGAAACCTGGCGGGGGGAATCAATCAGCCCCAGCATTTT. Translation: CASSLGNLAGGINQPQHF.

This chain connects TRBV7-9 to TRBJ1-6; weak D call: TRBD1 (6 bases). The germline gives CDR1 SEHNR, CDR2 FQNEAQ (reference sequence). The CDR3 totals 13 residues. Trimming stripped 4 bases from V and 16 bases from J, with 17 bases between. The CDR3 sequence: CASSSVGGTQLHF. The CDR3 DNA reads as TGTGCCAGCAGCTCTGTAGGGGGAACCCAACTCCACTTT.

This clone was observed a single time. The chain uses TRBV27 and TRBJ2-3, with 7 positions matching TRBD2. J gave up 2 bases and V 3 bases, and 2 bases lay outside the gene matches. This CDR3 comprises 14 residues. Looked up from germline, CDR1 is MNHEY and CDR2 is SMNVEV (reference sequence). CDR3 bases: TGTGCCAGCAGTTTGGCGGGGGACACAGATACGCAGTATTTT. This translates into CASSLAGDTDTQYF.

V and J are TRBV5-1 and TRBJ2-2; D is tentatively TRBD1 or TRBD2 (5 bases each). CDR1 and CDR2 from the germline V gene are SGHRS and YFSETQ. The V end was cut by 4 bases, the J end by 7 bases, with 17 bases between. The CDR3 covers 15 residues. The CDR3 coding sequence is TGCGCCAGCAGCCGAAAAGGGGAAGAGGGCGGGGAGCTGTTTTTT. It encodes CASSRKGEEGGELFF. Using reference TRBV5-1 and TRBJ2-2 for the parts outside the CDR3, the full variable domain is KAGVTQTPRYLIKTRGQQVTLSCSPISGHRSVSWYQQTPGQGLQFLFEYFSETQRNKGNFPGRFSGRQFSNSRSEMNVSTLELGDSALYLCASSRKGEEGGELFFGEGSRLTVL.

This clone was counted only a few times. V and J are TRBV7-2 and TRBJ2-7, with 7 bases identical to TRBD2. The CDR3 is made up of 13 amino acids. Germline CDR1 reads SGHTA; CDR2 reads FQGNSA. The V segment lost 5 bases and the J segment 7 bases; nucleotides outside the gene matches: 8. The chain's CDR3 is CASSLRRGDEQYF. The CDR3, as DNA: TGTGCCAGCAGCCTCCGACGGGGGGATGAGCAGTACTTC.

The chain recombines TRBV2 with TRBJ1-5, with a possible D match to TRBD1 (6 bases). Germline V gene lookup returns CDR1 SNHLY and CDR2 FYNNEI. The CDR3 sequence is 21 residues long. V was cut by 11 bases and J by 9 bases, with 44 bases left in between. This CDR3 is CAEQQDPGARQAEPFNRPQHF. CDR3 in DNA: TGTGCCGAGCAGCAGGACCCCGGGGCCCGACAGGCAGAACCCTTTAACAGGCCCCAGCATTTT.

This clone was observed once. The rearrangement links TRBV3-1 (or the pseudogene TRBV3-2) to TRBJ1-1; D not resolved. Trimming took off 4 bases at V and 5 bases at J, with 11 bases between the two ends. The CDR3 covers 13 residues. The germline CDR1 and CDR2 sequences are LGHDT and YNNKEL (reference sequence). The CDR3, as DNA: TGTGCCAGCAGCCCGGCAGGTTTAACTGAAGCTTTCTTT. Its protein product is CASSPAGLTEAFF.

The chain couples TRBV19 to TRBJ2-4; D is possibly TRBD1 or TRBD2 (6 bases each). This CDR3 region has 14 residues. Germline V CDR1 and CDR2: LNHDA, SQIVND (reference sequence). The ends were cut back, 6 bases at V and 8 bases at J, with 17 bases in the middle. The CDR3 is CASRPPGGRDIQYF. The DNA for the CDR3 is TGTGCCAGTAGGCCTCCTGGGGGGCGTGACATTCAGTACTTC.

In DNA form, the CDR3 reads TGTGCCAGCAGCCCCGGGGCCCGGGGTTCACCCCTCCACTTT. Translating it yields CASSPGARGSPLHF. V is TRBV14 and J is TRBJ1-6, with D perhaps TRBD1 (5 bases). Germline V gene sequence: CDR1 SGHDN, CDR2 FVKESK. V lost 4 bases and J 9 bases, leaving 13 bases between the germline ends. The CDR3 spans 14 residues.

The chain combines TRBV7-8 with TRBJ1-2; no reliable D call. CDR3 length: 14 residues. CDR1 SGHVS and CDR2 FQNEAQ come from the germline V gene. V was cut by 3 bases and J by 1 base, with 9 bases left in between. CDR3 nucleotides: TGTGCCAGCAGCTTGGCCGGGAGTAACTATGGCTACACCTTC. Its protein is CASSLAGSNYGYTF.

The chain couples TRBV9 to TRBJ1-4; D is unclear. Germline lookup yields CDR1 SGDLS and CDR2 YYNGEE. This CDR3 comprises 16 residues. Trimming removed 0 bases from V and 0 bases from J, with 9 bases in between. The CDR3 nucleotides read TGTGCCAGCAGCGTAGGCCCGCAACCAACTAATGAAAAACTGTTTTTT. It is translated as CASSVGPQPTNEKLFF.